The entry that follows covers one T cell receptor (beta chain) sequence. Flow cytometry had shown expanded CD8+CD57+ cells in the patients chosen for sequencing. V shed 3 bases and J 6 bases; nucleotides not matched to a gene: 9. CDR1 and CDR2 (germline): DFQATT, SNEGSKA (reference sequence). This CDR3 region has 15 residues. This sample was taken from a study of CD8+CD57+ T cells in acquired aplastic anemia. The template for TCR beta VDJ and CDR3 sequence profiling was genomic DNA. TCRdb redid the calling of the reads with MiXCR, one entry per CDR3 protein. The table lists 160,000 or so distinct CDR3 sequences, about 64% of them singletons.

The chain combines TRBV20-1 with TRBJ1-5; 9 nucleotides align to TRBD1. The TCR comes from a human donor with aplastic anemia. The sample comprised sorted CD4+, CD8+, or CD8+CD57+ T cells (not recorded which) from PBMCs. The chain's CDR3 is CSARDTGGMVQPQHF. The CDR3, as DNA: TGCAGTGCTAGGGATACAGGGGGCATGGTTCAGCCCCAGCATTTT.